This T cell receptor (beta chain) derives from a study of blood T cell repertoires in COVID-19. CDR1 is MDHEN and CDR2 is SYDVKM in the germline V gene. The CDR3 covers 13 residues. V lost 5 bases, J lost 5 bases, and 5 bases stayed unmatched. The table came from immunoSEQ multiplex PCR; TCRdb's copy has only in-frame clones and leaves some out. The table records 92,000 or so clones, around 89% of them present only once. This chain links TRBV28 with TRBJ2-5; 7 nucleotides line up with TRBD1. The clonotype originates from a man between 60 and 75 years old with acute or convalescent COVID-19. Sequenced: peripheral blood. CDR3 amino acids: CASSPTGEETQYF. As DNA, the CDR3 is TGTGCCAGCAGTCCCACAGGGGAGGAGACCCAGTACTTC.